The rows below give T cell receptor beta chains drawn from one sample of a study of CD8 T cells in Susac syndrome. TCRdb re-called the immunoSEQ multiplex PCR reads through MiXCR, storing one row per CDR3 protein. The data contain 80,000 or so distinct CDR3 sequences, more than 85% of them singletons. Sample: CD4+ T cells from PBMCs. These receptors were obtained from a human donor with Susac syndrome. Each CDR3 is given with its conserved first and last residue. The D gene is left open where the match is weak. Rows give clone size only sometimes, using once, few, many, or a class for an expanded clone.

D: -; V: TRBV29-1; J: TRBJ1-1; size: -; DNA: TGCAGCGCGGGGACAGAAGCTTTCTTT; CDR3: CSAGTEAFF
D: -; V: TRBV9; J: TRBJ2-7; size: once; DNA: TGTGCCAGCAGCGTAGCCTTGACCAGAGAGGGCCACGAGCAGTACTTC; CDR3: CASSVALTREGHEQYF
D: TRBD1; V: TRBV7-7; J: TRBJ2-6; size: -; DNA: TGTGCTAGCAGCGGAGCTAGGGGGCGCTTAGCTGGGGCCAACGTCCTGACTTTC; CDR3: CASSGARGRLAGANVLTF
D: -; V: TRBV20-1; J: TRBJ2-1; size: -; DNA: TGCAGTGCTAGAGACCCCCACGCTAACCCCTACAATGAGCAGTTCTTC; CDR3: CSARDPHANPYNEQFF
D: TRBD2; V: TRBV7-2; J: TRBJ2-3; size: -; DNA: TGTGCCAGCAGCTTAGAAGGCCGGGAGGACCTCGATGCGCAGTATTTT; CDR3: CASSLEGREDLDAQYF
D: TRBD2; V: TRBV5-1; J: TRBJ2-3; size: -; DNA: TGCGCCAGCAGCTTGATAGTTAGCGGGGGCACAGATACGCAGTATTTT; CDR3: CASSLIVSGGTDTQYF
D: -; V: TRBV11-2; J: TRBJ1-2; size: once; DNA: TGTGCCAGCAAGAACTATGGCTACACCTTC; CDR3: CASKNYGYTF
D: TRBD2; V: TRBV25-1; J: TRBJ2-3; size: -; DNA: TGTGCCAGCACCCAACGGGGGGGAGCCTCGACGGGCACAGATACGCAGTATTTT; CDR3: CASTQRGGASTGTDTQYF
D: TRBD1; V: TRBV6-5; J: TRBJ1-6; size: -; DNA: TGTGCCAGCAGGCTGAACAGGGGCCAGGATTCACCCCTCCACTTT; CDR3: CASRLNRGQDSPLHF
D: -; V: TRBV12-5; J: TRBJ1-6; size: -; DNA: TGTGCTAGTGGTTTGGTAACAGGTGGTGTGAGTTCACCCCTCCACTTT; CDR3: CASGLVTGGVSSPLHF
D: -; V: TRBV5-1; J: TRBJ2-7; size: few; DNA: TGCGCCAGCAGGGCTGAGCGTAGCTCCTACGAGCAGTACTTC; CDR3: CASRAERSSYEQYF
D: -; V: TRBV20-1; J: TRBJ1-5; size: -; DNA: TGCAGTGCTCCTGGAGGAGAGGGCAATCAGCCCCAGCATTTT; CDR3: CSAPGGEGNQPQHF
D: -; V: TRBV12-3/TRBV12-4; J: TRBJ2-2; size: -; DNA: TGTGCCAGCAGTTTGGAGCTGGTTGCCGGGGAGCTGTTTTTT; CDR3: CASSLELVAGELFF
D: TRBD1; V: TRBV30; J: TRBJ1-1; size: -; DNA: TGTGCCTGGAGACAGGGGTCCCTGAACACTGAAGCTTTCTTT; CDR3: CAWRQGSLNTEAFF
D: -; V: TRBV10-3; J: TRBJ1-2; size: -; DNA: TGTGCCATCGCAGGGGACCGCCTCGGCGGCTACACCTTC; CDR3: CAIAGDRLGGYTF
D: TRBD2; V: TRBV7-2; J: TRBJ2-5; size: -; DNA: TGTGCCAGCAGCGCGGCGGGAGGGCACGGAGGGACCCAGTACTTC; CDR3: CASSAAGGHGGTQYF
D: -; V: TRBV20-1; J: TRBJ1-1; size: -; DNA: TGCAGTGCTAGAGACGGGGGTACGGTGAGTACTGAAGCTTTCTTT; CDR3: CSARDGGTVSTEAFF
D: -; V: TRBV12-3/TRBV12-4; J: TRBJ1-1; size: -; DNA: TGTGCCAGCAGTTTGGGGCAGCGGACGAACACTGAAGCTTTCTTT; CDR3: CASSLGQRTNTEAFF
D: TRBD1; V: TRBV12-3/TRBV12-4; J: TRBJ1-1; size: -; DNA: TGTGCCAGCAGCCGGGACCGGGACAGCTTGAACACTGAAGCTTTCTTT; CDR3: CASSRDRDSLNTEAFF
D: TRBD1; V: TRBV7-2; J: TRBJ1-2; size: -; DNA: TGTGCCAGCAGCTCGACAGGGAGGGGCTATGGCTACACCTTC; CDR3: CASSSTGRGYGYTF
D: -; V: TRBV5-6; J: TRBJ2-5; size: once; DNA: TGTGCCAGCAGCCTTACTGACCAGACCCAGTACTTC; CDR3: CASSLTDQTQYF
D: TRBD1; V: TRBV6-1; J: TRBJ1-1; size: -; DNA: TGTGCCAGCAGTGCCGGACAGGGATGGATTCAGGCTTTCTTT; CDR3: CASSAGQGWIQAFF
D: -; V: TRBV7-7; J: TRBJ2-2; size: -; DNA: TGTGCCAGCAGTTCTGACAGTTTCGCCGGGGAGCTGTTTTTT; CDR3: CASSSDSFAGELFF
D: TRBD1; V: TRBV5-1; J: TRBJ1-5; size: once; DNA: TGCGCCAGCAGCCCATCACCGACAGGGTCCTCCGGCAATCAGCCCCAGCATTTT; CDR3: CASSPSPTGSSGNQPQHF
D: -; V: TRBV7-2; J: TRBJ2-7; size: -; DNA: TGTGCCAGCAGCCCGGAGCTTTGGGTTGGCGAGCAGTACTTC; CDR3: CASSPELWVGEQYF
D: -; V: TRBV10-3; J: TRBJ1-2; size: -; DNA: TGTGCCATCAGTGAGCCGTCCCCAGGGGTCTCCGGTTCTCCTGGCTACACCTTC; CDR3: CAISEPSPGVSGSPGYTF
D: -; V: TRBV20-1; J: TRBJ2-5; size: -; DNA: TGCAGTGCTAGAAAGTCGGAGAAGACCCAGTACTTC; CDR3: CSARKSEKTQYF
D: TRBD1; V: TRBV19; J: TRBJ2-7; size: -; DNA: TGTGCCAGTAGTAGGCAGGGGGCCTACGAGCAGTACTTC; CDR3: CASSRQGAYEQYF
D: -; V: TRBV10-3; J: TRBJ2-4; size: -; DNA: TGTGCCACCCTGGCCCTAGACTCGTCTATTCAGTACTTC; CDR3: CATLALDSSIQYF
D: TRBD1; V: TRBV2; J: TRBJ2-6; size: -; DNA: TGTGCCAGCAGTCGGACAGGACCCTCTGGGGCCAACGTCCTGACTTTC; CDR3: CASSRTGPSGANVLTF
D: TRBD2; V: TRBV20-1; J: TRBJ2-3; size: -; DNA: TGCAGTGCACTACCTGACGGGAGGAGCACAGATACGCAGTATTTT; CDR3: CSALPDGRSTDTQYF
D: -; V: TRBV27; J: TRBJ2-6; size: -; DNA: TGTGCCAGCAGTTTATCCAACAGGGGAGGGTCCTACTCTGGGGCCAACGTCCTGACTTTC; CDR3: CASSLSNRGGSYSGANVLTF
D: -; V: TRBV7-2; J: TRBJ1-5; size: -; DNA: TGTGCCAGCAGCCTGGGGGGGGTTAGTCAGCCCCAGCATTTT; CDR3: CASSLGGVSQPQHF
D: -; V: TRBV14; J: TRBJ1-3; size: -; DNA: TGTGCCAGCAGCCAAGTTGCAGGGAAGGCTGGAAACACCATATATTTT; CDR3: CASSQVAGKAGNTIYF
D: -; V: TRBV18; J: TRBJ1-2; size: -; DNA: TGTGCCAGCTCACCACCGGAGGTGGGCTATGGCTACACCTTC; CDR3: CASSPPEVGYGYTF